This TCR beta chain was identified in a study of cytomegalovirus exposure and HLA in healthy donors. PCR employed 60 Vbeta and 13 Jbeta primers. Produced via immunoSEQ multiplex PCR; TCRdb's table is partial and in-frame only. The sample records approximately 79,000 clones, 60% to 85% being singletons. This sequence originates from a middle-aged woman in good health and CMV-seropositive. The specimen was PBMCs.

As DNA, the CDR3 is TGTGCCAGCAGCTTGGTTGGGACAGATAACACTGAAGCTTTCTTT. Amino acid sequence: CASSLVGTDNTEAFF. The chain uses TRBV5-4 and TRBJ1-1, with 7 bases lining up with TRBD1. V lost 0 bases and J lost 2; bases outside the gene matches: 4. Germline V gene sequence: CDR1 SGHNT, CDR2 YYREEE (reference sequence). The CDR3 is 15 amino acids. Complete variable domain (other parts from reference TRBV5-4 and TRBJ1-1): ETGVTQSPTHLIKTRGQQVTLRCSSQSGHNTVSWYQQALGQGPQFIFQYYREEENGRGNFPPRFSGLQFPNYSSELNVNALELDDSALYLCASSLVGTDNTEAFFGQGTRLTVV.